Shown below are 21 T cell receptor beta chains from a single sample sequenced in a study of metastatic and nonmetastatic thyroid tumors (dated by TCRdb to the early 2020s). Before undergoing thyroid surgery, none of the patients had been given any kind of treatment. Library generation was performed with PCR. TCRdb shows the sequencer as Illumina HiSeq 4000. The public reads were reprocessed in TCRdb via fastp at Q25 and MiXCR, keeping in-frame beta chains. The sample profile shows about 5,000 clones; less than 30% of them were found once. The top ten hold about 9.5% of the sample. Sequencing was performed on adjacent normal tissue. Receptor source: a female donor with papillary thyroid cancer or a benign thyroid nodule (not recorded which). Some clones in this sample may be carry-over from other donors' samples.

Within the sample, this clone is medium-sized. The V and J genes are TRBV6-2 or TRBV6-3 and TRBJ2-1; 9 bases are shared with TRBD2. CDR1 and CDR2 from the germline V gene are MNHEY and SVGEGT. The CDR3 runs 16 residues. V shed 8 bases and J 6 bases; nucleotides not matched to a gene: 14. The CDR3 protein is CASPNHSGSLFNEQFF. In DNA form, the CDR3 reads TGTGCCAGCCCCAACCATAGCGGGAGTCTTTTCAATGAGCAGTTCTTC.

The chain couples TRBV19 to TRBJ2-1; 8 bases are a match to TRBD2. The CDR3 length is 13 residues. V trimming: 8 bases; J trimming: 5 bases; junction bases outside the gene matches: 5. In germline, CDR1 is LNHDA, CDR2 SQIVND (reference sequence). This CDR3 is CASRGGSDNEQFF. For the CDR3, the DNA is TGTGCCAGTCGCGGGGGGTCCGACAATGAGCAGTTCTTC.

This clone has more than one count but fewer than ten. The chain couples TRBV29-1 to TRBJ2-7, with 10 bases aligning to TRBD1. The length of the CDR3 is 14 residues. With V trimmed by 6 bases and J by 1 base, 6 bases remained unmatched. Germline assignment: CDR1 SQVTM and CDR2 ANQGSEA. CDR3 nucleotides: TGCAGCGTCACCGGGACAGGGGATTCCTACGAGCAGTACTTC. Its protein product is CSVTGTGDSYEQYF.

This clone is classed as large. The chain carries TRBV11-2 and TRBJ2-2; TRBD2 agrees at 9 bases. The germline V gene encodes CDR1 SGHAT and CDR2 FQNNGV. V lost 0 bases to trimming and J lost 6 bases; unmatched junction nucleotides: 8. The CDR3 is 17 residues long. The CDR3 is CASSLDFAGGPSGELFF. As DNA, the CDR3 is TGTGCCAGCAGCTTAGATTTCGCGGGAGGGCCCTCCGGGGAGCTGTTTTTT.

In this sample, this clone is medium-sized. This chain uses TRBV5-1 with TRBJ2-3; TRBD1 matches at 7 bases. Germline lookup yields CDR1 SGHRS and CDR2 YFSETQ. The CDR3 is 16 amino acids. Trimming took 1 base from V and 5 from J; bases not matched to a gene: 10. Here the CDR3 reads CASSLQGVVGEDTQYF. The CDR3 bases are TGCGCCAGCAGCTTGCAGGGGGTGGTGGGTGAAGATACGCAGTATTTT.

This clone turned up a few times. CDR3 in amino acids: CAAWGPRADSSYEQYF. Written as DNA, the CDR3 is TGTGCCGCCTGGGGGCCCCGGGCAGACAGCTCCTACGAGCAGTACTTC. The chain has TRBV28 and TRBJ2-7, with a weak D call TRBD1 (6 bases). Germline V gene data show CDR1 as MDHEN and CDR2 as SYDVKM. Deletions cut 11 bases from V and 0 bases from J, with 23 bases between. The CDR3 spans 16 residues.

In its sample, this clone is medium-sized. This sequence joins TRBV5-6 and TRBJ1-2, with D unclear. CDR3 length: 12 residues. CDR1 and CDR2 (germline): SGHDT, YYEEEE. Trimming removed 0 bases from V and 5 bases from J, with 5 bases in between. The CDR3 DNA follows: TGTGCCAGCAGCTTGGGACAATATGGCTACACCTTC. Its translation is CASSLGQYGYTF.

The rearrangement uses TRBV27 and TRBJ1-1, with 9 nucleotides matching TRBD1. J gave up 6 bases and V 2 bases, and 4 bases lay outside the gene matches. The CDR3 totals 14 residues. Germline V gene sequence: CDR1 MNHEY, CDR2 SMNVEV (reference sequence). DNA for the CDR3: TGTGCCAGCAGTTTAGGGACAGGGTTTGCTGAAGCTTTCTTT. Its protein is CASSLGTGFAEAFF.

This clone is large by share. The chain links TRBV13 to TRBJ1-1, with 10 nucleotides matching TRBD1. There are 15 residues in the CDR3. The ends lost 5 bases at V and 5 bases at J; junction bases unmatched: 8. Germline CDR1 is PRHDT and CDR2 is FYEKMQ (reference sequence). CDR3 sequence (DNA): TGTGCCAGCAGCCGACAGGGGGCATTTGGAACTGAAGCTTTCTTT. It specifies CASSRQGAFGTEAFF.

This clone was found a few times. This sequence joins TRBV6-1 and TRBJ2-5; D may be TRBD1 (6 bases). CDR3 length: 14 amino acids. V was clipped by 7 bases and J by 3 bases, with 15 bases between them. Germline assignment: CDR1 MNHNS and CDR2 SASEGT. The DNA of the CDR3 is TGTGCCAGCATGGTACAGGGTAACAAAGAGACCCAGTACTTC. The encoded protein is CASMVQGNKETQYF.

The chain has TRBV5-1 and TRBJ1-2; no clear D gene. V gave up 5 bases and J gave up 0 bases, with 11 bases separating them. CDR3 length equals 14 residues. Germline V gives CDR1 SGHRS, CDR2 YFSETQ. Here the CDR3 reads CASSLSASNYGYTF. The CDR3 DNA is TGCGCCAGCAGTTTGTCGGCCTCTAACTATGGCTACACCTTC.

This clone has only a few counts. The genes are TRBV6-1 and TRBJ1-2; 11 nucleotides agree with TRBD1. After removal of 3 bases from V and 8 bases from J, the junction contained 8 bases not matched to a gene. CDR1 MNHNS and CDR2 SASEGT come from the germline V gene. This CDR3 contains 15 residues. The CDR3 DNA follows: TGTGCCAGCAGTGAGGACAGGGGGCGGTTGTGGGGCTACACCTTC. This sequence encodes CASSEDRGRLWGYTF.

This clone showed up just a few times. The chain is built from TRBV20-1 and TRBJ2-4; 9 bases map to TRBD2. The CDR3 consists of 15 residues. V trimming: 0 bases; J trimming: 5 bases; junction bases outside the gene matches: 5. Germline assignment: CDR1 DFQATT and CDR2 SNEGSKA (reference sequence). The CDR3 DNA reads as TGCAGTGCTAGAGATCCCGGGACTAGCCAAAACATTCAGTACTTC. Translated, it gives CSARDPGTSQNIQYF.

Here the CDR3 DNA reads TGTGCCAGCAGTGAATTCGGCGTGCGGGGGGGGTATGGCTACACCTTC. Translated: CASSEFGVRGGYGYTF. V gene TRBV6-1 combines with J gene TRBJ1-2, with D maybe TRBD1 (5 bases). In germline, CDR1 is MNHNS, CDR2 SASEGT. V was shortened by 2 bases and J by 5 bases, with 18 bases between the two germline ends. The CDR3 has 16 amino acids.

This clone is termed medium-sized. The rearrangement uses TRBV19 and TRBJ1-2; no reliable D call. The CDR3 has 12 amino acids. Trimming removed 4 bases from V and 5 bases from J, with 8 bases in between. CDR1 is LNHDA and CDR2 is SQIVND in the germline V gene (reference sequence). The CDR3 coding sequence is TGTGCCAGTAGTACGCAGCTATATGGCTACACCTTC. As protein: CASSTQLYGYTF.

By share, this clone counts as medium-sized. The rearrangement joins TRBV6-2 or TRBV6-3 to TRBJ2-4; 12 nucleotides agree with TRBD2. Looked up from germline, CDR1 is MNHEY and CDR2 is SVGEGT. The ends lost 0 bases at V and 6 bases at J; junction bases unmatched: 6. This CDR3 is 17 amino acids long. The CDR3 sequence is CASSYSGTSGSLNIQYF. The DNA of the CDR3 is TGTGCCAGCAGTTACTCCGGGACTAGCGGGTCCTTAAACATTCAGTACTTC.

The chain links TRBV6-5 to TRBJ2-5; TRBD1 matches at 10 bases. Germline values: CDR1 MNHEY, CDR2 SVGAGI. The V and J ends lost 0 bases and 5 bases, in that order; junction bases with no gene match: 3. The CDR3 is 15 residues long. In DNA form, the CDR3 reads TGTGCCAGCAGTTACTCGACAGGGGGCAGGGAGACCCAGTACTTC. Translated: CASSYSTGGRETQYF.

This clone was detected only a few times. This chain uses TRBV28 with TRBJ2-5; D is possibly TRBD1 (5 bases). V dropped 5 bases and J dropped 5 bases, with 15 bases sitting between them. This CDR3 has 14 amino acids. CDR1 is MDHEN, CDR2 SYDVKM, per germline. The CDR3 sequence is CASSNQGESETQYF. Written as DNA, the CDR3 is TGTGCCAGCAGTAACCAGGGCGAGAGCGAGACCCAGTACTTC.

The genes are TRBV12-3 or TRBV12-4 and TRBJ2-3, with a weak D call TRBD1 (6 bases). CDR3 length equals 16 residues. Trimming shortened V by 7 bases and J by 7 bases, and 24 bases separated the two germline ends. The DNA for the CDR3 is TGTGCCAGCACCATCGGTTGGGGGCGGGTGCCTAATACGCAGTATTTT. It specifies CASTIGWGRVPNTQYF.

This chain links TRBV10-2 with TRBJ1-1, with 9 bases fitting TRBD1. CDR1 and CDR2 from the germline V gene are WSHSY and SAAADI. The CDR3 runs to 14 residues. The J segment lost 5 bases and the V segment lost 3 bases, leaving 4 bases of the junction unmatched. CDR3 residues: CASSETGGWTEAFF. The CDR3 nucleotides are TGCGCCAGCAGTGAAACAGGGGGCTGGACTGAAGCTTTCTTT.

This clone was seen a few times. This sequence joins TRBV28 and TRBJ1-5; no firm D call. This CDR3 is 13 amino acids long. Trimming took 10 bases from V and 2 from J, leaving 12 bases between them. The germline V gene has CDR1 MDHEN and CDR2 SYDVKM. For the CDR3, the DNA is TGTGCCACCGACATTGATGGCAATCAGCCCCAGCATTTT. Its translation is CATDIDGNQPQHF.